In its sample, the clone carrying this TCR beta chain was seen a few times. Its antigen is as yet unknown. CDR1 and CDR2 (germline): DFQATT, SNEGSKA (reference sequence). This CDR3 is 20 amino acids long. V lost 3 bases and J lost 2, with 28 bases in between. This sample was included in a study of response to subunit inactivated influenza vaccine. The study, taken as a whole, reports: Authors suggested seasonal influenza vaccinations each recruit few new T cells.

TCRdb re-analysed the RT-PCR reads in MiXCR, keeping a single row per CDR3 protein. The sample consists of 700,000 to 800,000 distinct CDR3 sequences, around 18% of them appearing once. This sequence originates from a middle-aged man who received an inactivated influenza vaccine. This specimen consisted of PBMCs from blood, obtained approximately 5 days after vaccination. The chain employs TRBV20-1 and TRBJ2-2, with D perhaps given as TRBD1 or TRBD2 (9 bases each). In nucleotides, the CDR3 is TGCAGTGCTAGGGCACCGACAGGGGGATCTAGCGGGGACAACACCGGGGAGCTGTTTTTT. It codes for CSARAPTGGSSGDNTGELFF.